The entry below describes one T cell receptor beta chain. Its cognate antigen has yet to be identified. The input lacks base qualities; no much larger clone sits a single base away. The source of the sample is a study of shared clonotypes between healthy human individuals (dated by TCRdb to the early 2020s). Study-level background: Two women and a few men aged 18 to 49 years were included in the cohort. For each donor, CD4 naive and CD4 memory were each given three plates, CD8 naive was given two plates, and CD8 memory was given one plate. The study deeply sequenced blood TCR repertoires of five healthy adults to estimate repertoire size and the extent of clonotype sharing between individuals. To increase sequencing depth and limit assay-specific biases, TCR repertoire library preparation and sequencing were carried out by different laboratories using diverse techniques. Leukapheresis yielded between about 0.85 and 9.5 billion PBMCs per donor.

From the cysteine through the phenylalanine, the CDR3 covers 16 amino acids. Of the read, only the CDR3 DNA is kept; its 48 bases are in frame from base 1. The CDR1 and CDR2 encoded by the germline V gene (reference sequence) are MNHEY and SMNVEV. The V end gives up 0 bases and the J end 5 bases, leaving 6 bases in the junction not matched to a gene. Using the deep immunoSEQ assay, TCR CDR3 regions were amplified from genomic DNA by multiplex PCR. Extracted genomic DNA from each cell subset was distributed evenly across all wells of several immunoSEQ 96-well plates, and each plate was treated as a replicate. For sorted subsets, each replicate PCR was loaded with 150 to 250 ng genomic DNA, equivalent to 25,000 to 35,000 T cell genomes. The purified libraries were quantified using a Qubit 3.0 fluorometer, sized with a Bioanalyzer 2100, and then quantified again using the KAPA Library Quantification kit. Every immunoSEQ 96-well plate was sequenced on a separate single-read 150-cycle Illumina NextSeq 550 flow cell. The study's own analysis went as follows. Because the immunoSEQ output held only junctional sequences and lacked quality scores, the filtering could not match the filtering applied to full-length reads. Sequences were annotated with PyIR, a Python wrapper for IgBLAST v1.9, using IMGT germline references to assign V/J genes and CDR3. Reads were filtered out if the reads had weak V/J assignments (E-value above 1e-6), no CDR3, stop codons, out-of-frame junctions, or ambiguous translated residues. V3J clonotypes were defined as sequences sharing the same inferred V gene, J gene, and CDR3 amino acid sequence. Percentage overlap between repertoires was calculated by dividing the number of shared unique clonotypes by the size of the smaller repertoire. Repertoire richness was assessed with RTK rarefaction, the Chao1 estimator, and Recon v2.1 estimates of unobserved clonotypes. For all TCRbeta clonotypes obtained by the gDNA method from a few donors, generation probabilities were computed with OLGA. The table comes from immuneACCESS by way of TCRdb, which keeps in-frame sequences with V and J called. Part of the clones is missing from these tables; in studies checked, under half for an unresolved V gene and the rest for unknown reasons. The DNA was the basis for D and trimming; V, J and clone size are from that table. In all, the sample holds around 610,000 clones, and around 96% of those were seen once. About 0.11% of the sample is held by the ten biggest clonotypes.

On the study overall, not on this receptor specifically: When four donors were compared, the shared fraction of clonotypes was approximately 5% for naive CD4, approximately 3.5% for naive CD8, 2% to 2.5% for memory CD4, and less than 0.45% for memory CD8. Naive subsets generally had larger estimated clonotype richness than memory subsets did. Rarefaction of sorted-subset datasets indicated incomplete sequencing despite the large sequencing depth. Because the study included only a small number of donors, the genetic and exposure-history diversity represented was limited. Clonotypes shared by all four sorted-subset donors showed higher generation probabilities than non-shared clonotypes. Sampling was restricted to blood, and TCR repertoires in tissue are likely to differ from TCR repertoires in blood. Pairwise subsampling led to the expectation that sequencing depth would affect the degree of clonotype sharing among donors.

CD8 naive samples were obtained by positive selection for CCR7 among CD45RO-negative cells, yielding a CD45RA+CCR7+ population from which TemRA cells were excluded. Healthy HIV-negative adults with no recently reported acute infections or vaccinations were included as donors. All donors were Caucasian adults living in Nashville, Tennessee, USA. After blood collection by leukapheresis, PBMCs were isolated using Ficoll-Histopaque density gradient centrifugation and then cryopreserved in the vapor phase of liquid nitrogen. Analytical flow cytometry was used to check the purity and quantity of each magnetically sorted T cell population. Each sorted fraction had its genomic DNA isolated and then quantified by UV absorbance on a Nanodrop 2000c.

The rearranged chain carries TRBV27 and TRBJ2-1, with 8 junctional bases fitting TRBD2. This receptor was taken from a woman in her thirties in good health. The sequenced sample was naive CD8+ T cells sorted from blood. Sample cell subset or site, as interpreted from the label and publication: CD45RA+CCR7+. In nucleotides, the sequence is TGTGCCAGCAGTTTATCGAGCGGGAGAATCGACAATGAGCAGTTCTTC. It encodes CASSLSSGRIDNEQFF.